The 22 T cell receptor beta chains below were found in one sample sequenced in a study of sequential checkpoint blockade in melanoma. As to treatment: randomized to nivolumab then ipilimumab (arm A) or the reverse (arm B). Only in-frame clones appear in the TCRdb table, and some are missing; sequencing was by immunoSEQ multiplex PCR. The profile shows fewer than 35,000 clones, around 88% of them singletons. The sequencing used CD8+ T cells sorted from blood (inferred from file names), collected from a patient given nivolumab and ipilimumab in sequence. Receptor source: a human donor with melanoma.

The rearrangement joins TRBV7-9 to TRBJ2-1, with D tentatively TRBD1 (5 bases). The V end lost 0 bases, the J end lost 2 bases, and 8 bases lay between the germline ends. Germline V CDR1 and CDR2: SEHNR, FQNEAQ (reference sequence). The CDR3 sequence is 15 residues long. In DNA, the CDR3 is TGTGCCAGCAGCTTAGCGCAGGGAACCTACAATGAGCAGTTCTTC. It encodes CASSLAQGTYNEQFF.

The genes are TRBV7-9 and TRBJ2-1; TRBD2 matches 8 bases. Germline V gene data show CDR1 as SEHNR and CDR2 as FQNEAQ (reference sequence). Losses at the gene ends were 3 bases for V and 5 bases for J; bases not matched to a gene: 9. The CDR3 is made up of 16 amino acids. The CDR3 region has the DNA TGTGCCAGCAGCTTGGTCTCGACTAGCGTAGACAATGAGCAGTTCTTC. Amino acid sequence: CASSLVSTSVDNEQFF. The full variable domain, with the rest looked up from reference TRBV7-9 and TRBJ2-1, is DTGVSQNPRHKITKRGQNVTFRCDPISEHNRLYWYRQTLGQGPEFLTYFQNEAQLEKSRLLSDRFSAERPKGSFSTLEIQRTEQGDSAMYLCASSLVSTSVDNEQFFGPGTRLTVL.

The chain recombines TRBV18 with TRBJ1-3, with a possible D match to TRBD1 (5 bases). Germline V lookup: CDR1 KGHSH, CDR2 LQKENI. CDR3 length: 16 residues. V was clipped by 0 bases and J by 2 bases, with 11 bases between them. CDR3 nucleotide sequence: TGTGCCAGCTCACCACCAAAGGGGCTGGCTGGAAACACCATATATTTT. This translates into CASSPPKGLAGNTIYF. The full variable domain, its missing parts supplied by reference TRBV18 and TRBJ1-3, is NAGVMQNPRHLVRRRGQEARLRCSPMKGHSHVYWYRQLPEEGLKFMVYLQKENIIDESGMPKERFSAEFPKEGPSILRIQQVVRGDSAAYFCASSPPKGLAGNTIYFGEGSWLTVV.

This sequence joins TRBV5-6 and TRBJ2-7; possibly TRBD1 for D (6 bases). CDR1 and CDR2 from the germline V gene are SGHDT and YYEEEE. Trimming removed 3 bases at V and 2 bases at J, with 12 bases between. CDR3 length equals 14 residues. The CDR3 loop reads CASSWGTPPYEQYF. In DNA, the CDR3 is TGTGCCAGCAGCTGGGGGACACCACCCTACGAGCAGTACTTC.

The V and J genes are TRBV13 and TRBJ1-1; D gene ambiguous. The CDR3 runs 13 residues. Germline CDR1 reads PRHDT; CDR2 reads FYEKMQ (reference sequence). V shed 4 bases and J shed 1 base, with 7 bases lying between them. CDR3 DNA: TGTGCCAGCAGCTATACGGGGAACACTGAAGCTTTCTTT. Its translation is CASSYTGNTEAFF.

The rearrangement uses TRBV5-6 and TRBJ2-3; D unclear. Germline V gene sequence: CDR1 SGHDT, CDR2 YYEEEE. The CDR3 loop spans 15 amino acids. Trimming removed 0 bases from V and 2 bases from J, with 10 bases in between. CDR3 DNA: TGTGCCAGCAGCTTGGCCGGCGGATTCACAGATACGCAGTATTTT. Translating gives CASSLAGGFTDTQYF.

Details on this clone: Lacking the conserved final phenylalanine or tryptophan, this CDR3 likely reflects a read error. It is unclear where the CDR3 begins or ends on the DNA, so no DNA is shown, and the CDR3 is as TCRdb lists it. The rearrangement links TRBV28 to TRBJ2-7; the table's D call, TRBD1, was not checked against the DNA. The V gene's germline CDR1 is MDHEN and CDR2 SYDVKM. From its first to its last residue, the CDR3 has 11 amino acids. CDR3 protein: CASSFRDRVPL.

J is TRBJ1-1 and V is TRBV7-8; tentative D call: TRBD1 (5 bases). V gave up 5 bases and J gave up 3 bases, with 13 bases separating them. CDR3 size: 14 residues. The germline V gene has CDR1 SGHVS and CDR2 FQNEAQ. The CDR3 loop is CASSNGGEDTEAFF. The CDR3 DNA reads TGTGCCAGCAGCAACGGGGGGGAGGACACTGAAGCTTTCTTT.

This chain connects TRBV4-3 to TRBJ2-7, with D hard to call. The CDR3 contains 15 residues. V lost 2 bases to trimming and J lost 0 bases, with 11 bases between them. Germline V gene data show CDR1 as LGHNA and CDR2 as YSLEER. CDR3 nucleotide sequence: TGCGCCAGCAGCCAAACCCTACCCCCCTCCTACGAGCAGTACTTC. Translating gives CASSQTLPPSYEQYF.

This clone appeared once. This chain connects TRBV4-3 to TRBJ2-3, with D perhaps TRBD1 (5 bases). The CDR3 consists of 18 residues. CDR1 and CDR2 from the germline V gene are LGHNA and YSLEER. Trimming cost V 2 bases and J 1 base, with 19 bases left between them. The CDR3 loop reads CASSQILTQGTGTDTQYF. The DNA for the CDR3 is TGCGCCAGCAGCCAAATTTTGACCCAGGGTACAGGCACAGATACGCAGTATTTT.

This chain links TRBV13 with TRBJ2-5, with 7 bases matching TRBD2. The CDR3 length is 15 residues. CDR1 and CDR2 from the germline V gene are PRHDT and FYEKMQ (reference sequence). Trimming took 8 bases from V and 2 from J; bases not matched to a gene: 11. CDR3 loop: CASQRATGGQETQYF. CDR3 coding DNA: TGTGCCAGCCAGCGGGCTACGGGGGGTCAAGAGACCCAGTACTTC.

This chain uses TRBV28 with TRBJ2-5, with 13 nucleotides matching TRBD2. J lost 6 bases, V lost 4 bases, and 5 bases had no gene match. Germline-derived CDR1 and CDR2 are MDHEN and SYDVKM. There are 15 residues in the CDR3. The CDR3 DNA sequence: TGTGCCAGCAGTTCGACTAGCGGGGGGTTGAAGACCCAGTACTTC. This sequence encodes CASSSTSGGLKTQYF.

This clone was seen only a few times. V is TRBV5-4 and J is TRBJ1-2; tentatively, D is TRBD1 (5 bases). V shed 3 bases and J shed 4 bases, with 22 bases lying between them. This CDR3 is 17 amino acids long. Germline CDR1 is SGHNT and CDR2 is YYREEE (reference sequence). CDR3 coding DNA: TGTGCCAGCAGCTGGGGCCTTGAGACACCAATAGGCTATGGCTACACCTTC. Translated, it gives CASSWGLETPIGYGYTF. Drawing the rest from reference TRBV5-4 and TRBJ1-2, the complete variable domain is ETGVTQSPTHLIKTRGQQVTLRCSSQSGHNTVSWYQQALGQGPQFIFQYYREEENGRGNFPPRFSGLQFPNYSSELNVNALELDDSALYLCASSWGLETPIGYGYTFGSGTRLTVV.

This chain uses TRBV11-2 with TRBJ2-6; the match to TRBD2 covers 9 bases. The CDR3 runs to 19 residues. Germline CDR1 and CDR2: SGHAT and FQNNGV. V lost 5 bases and J lost 0; bases outside the gene matches: 11. The CDR3 reads CASSDPLGRGGSGANVLTF. The CDR3 DNA sequence: TGTGCCAGCAGCGACCCCTTAGGGCGGGGGGGCTCTGGGGCCAACGTCCTGACTTTC.

The chain couples TRBV15 to TRBJ2-5, with D maybe TRBD2 (6 bases). The ends were cut back, 1 base at V and 11 bases at J, with 20 bases in the middle. Germline CDR1 and CDR2: LNHNV and YYDKDF (reference sequence). The CDR3 has 15 residues. The CDR3 is CATSRAGTAPEEQYF. CDR3 nucleotide sequence: TGTGCCACCAGCAGAGCCGGGACTGCTCCTGAAGAGCAGTACTTC.

The chain links TRBV10-3 to TRBJ2-1; tentatively, D is TRBD2 (6 bases). The V and J ends lost 0 bases and 6 bases respectively, with 9 bases between them. Germline CDR1 is ENHRY and CDR2 is SYGVKD. This CDR3 has 14 residues. CDR3 DNA sequence: TGTGCCATCAGTGAGTCTGGGGGGATCAATGAGCAGTTCTTC. Translated: CAISESGGINEQFF.

This chain joins TRBV4-3 and TRBJ2-1; tentative D call: TRBD2 (5 bases). V lost 0 bases and J 9 bases, leaving 15 bases between the germline ends. Germline assignment: CDR1 LGHNA and CDR2 YSLEER. The CDR3 consists of 15 residues. The CDR3 here is CASSQEYSDSLEQFF. The CDR3 DNA follows: TGCGCCAGCAGCCAAGAGTATAGCGACTCCCTTGAGCAGTTCTTC.

V gene TRBV28 combines with J gene TRBJ2-2; D gene unclear. This CDR3 is 12 amino acids long. Trimming pared 7 bases from V and 6 bases from J, leaving 9 bases between. Germline CDR1 is MDHEN and CDR2 is SYDVKM. CDR3 sequence: CASMRRSGELFF. CDR3 nucleotide sequence: TGTGCCAGCATGAGGAGATCCGGGGAGCTGTTTTTT. Based on the CDR3 plus reference TRBV28 and TRBJ2-2, the full variable domain is DVKVTQSSRYLVKRTGEKVFLECVQDMDHENMFWYRQDPGLGLRLIYFSYDVKMKEKGDIPEGYSVSREKKERFSLILESASTNQTSMYLCASMRRSGELFFGEGSRLTVL.

V is TRBV7-9 and J is TRBJ2-3, with 8 bases that match TRBD2. V lost 5 bases, J lost 2 bases, and 15 bases stayed unmatched. CDR1 SEHNR and CDR2 FQNEAQ come from the germline V gene (reference sequence). CDR3 length: 18 residues. The CDR3 sequence: CASSLARGAGETTDTQYF. CDR3 bases: TGTGCCAGCAGCCTCGCCAGAGGAGCGGGAGAGACCACAGATACGCAGTATTTT.

Regarding this clone: A far larger clone is just one base off, so this is likely a read error. V gene TRBV7-9 combines with J gene TRBJ1-1; 7 positions agree with TRBD1. This CDR3 has 15 amino acids. Germline values: CDR1 SEHNR, CDR2 FQNEAQ (reference sequence). J lost 6 bases, V lost 4 bases, and 11 bases had no gene match. CDR3 residues: CASSSTGPGDAEAFF. As DNA, the CDR3 is TGTGCCAGCAGCTCGACAGGGCCGGGGGACGCTGAAGCTTTCTTT.

This chain links TRBV7-6 with TRBJ2-2, with 7 bases fitting TRBD1. This CDR3 has 16 residues. Trimming took 5 bases from V and 3 from J; bases not matched to a gene: 9. CDR1 and CDR2 from the germline V gene are SGHVS and FNYEAQ. The CDR3 DNA is TGTGCCAGCAGCATCTCAGGGGGATCTGACACCGGGGAGCTGTTTTTT. Encoded protein: CASSISGGSDTGELFF.

This clone turned up a few times. The rearrangement joins TRBV18 to TRBJ2-5; TRBD1 matches at 9 bases. Germline CDR1 KGHSH, CDR2 LQKENI. J was trimmed by 0 bases and V by 6 bases; bases with no gene match: 8. CDR3 length equals 16 residues. CDR3 amino acids: CASSVSGQGYQETQYF. In DNA, the CDR3 is TGTGCCAGCTCCGTGTCGGGACAGGGCTACCAAGAGACCCAGTACTTC.